Presented here are 7 T cell receptor beta chains from one specimen sequenced in a study of identical twins. TCRdb reprocessed the 5' RACE reads via MiXCR and lists one record per CDR3 protein. The table lists under 900,000 distinct CDR3 sequences, over 9% of them singletons, with under 2% in the top ten. These same records also appear under a second study, on yellow fever vaccine responses in identical twins.

The sample consisted of PBMCs. The receptors shown here come from a woman aged 18-29 years in good health.

This clonotype has a count of ten or more. The chain uses TRBV12-3 or TRBV12-4 and TRBJ2-3; TRBD2 matches 7 bases. The CDR3 is 15 residues long. The J segment lost 4 bases and the V segment lost 3 bases, leaving 7 bases of the junction unmatched. The CDR3 DNA is TGTGCCAGCAGTTTCCGGGGGGTCGGGCCAGATACGCAGTATTTT. Encoded protein: CASSFRGVGPDTQYF.

There are a few counts of this clonotype. J is TRBJ1-1 and V is TRBV7-6; TRBD1 aligns across 8 bases. The trim removed 2 bases at V and 6 bases at J, leaving 14 bases unmatched. The CDR3 covers 17 residues. Per the germline V gene, CDR1 is SGHVS and CDR2 is FNYEAQ. CDR3 sequence: CASSLPGQGDFISEAFF. In DNA form, the CDR3 reads TGTGCCAGCAGCTTACCCGGACAGGGTGATTTTATATCTGAAGCTTTCTTT. Using reference TRBV7-6 and TRBJ1-1 for the parts outside the CDR3, the full variable domain is GAGVSQSPRYKVTKRGQDVALRCDPISGHVSLYWYRQALGQGPEFLTYFNYEAQQDKSGLPNDRFSAERPEGSISTLTIQRTEQRDSAMYRCASSLPGQGDFISEAFFGQGTRLTVV.

This clonotype was seen only a few times. This sequence joins TRBV7-6 and TRBJ2-7; the D gene is possibly TRBD2 (5 bases). CDR1 SGHVS and CDR2 FNYEAQ come from the germline V gene. The CDR3 sequence is 14 residues long. The V and J ends lost 5 bases and 3 bases respectively, with 14 bases between them. CDR3 in amino acids: CASSPASTGYEQYF. In DNA form, the CDR3 reads TGTGCCAGCAGCCCCGCTAGCACCGGCTACGAGCAGTACTTC.

This clonotype turned up a few times. The genes are TRBV19 and TRBJ2-5, with 10 bases aligning to TRBD1. Germline V lookup: CDR1 LNHDA, CDR2 SQIVND (reference sequence). The CDR3 has 16 amino acids. J lost 5 bases, V lost 4 bases, and 10 bases had no gene match. CDR3 DNA: TGTGCCAGTAGTACAGACAGGGGGCGCCGGTCGGAGACCCAGTACTTC. Its protein is CASSTDRGRRSETQYF.

This clonotype was detected a few times. The J gene is TRBJ1-6, the V gene TRBV6-1; unclear D gene. Between the trimmed V and J ends, which lost 2 bases and 10 bases, there was a span of 6 bases. The CDR3 consists of 12 residues. The V gene's germline CDR1 is MNHNS and CDR2 SASEGT. The CDR3: CASSELRSPLHF. In DNA, the CDR3 is TGTGCCAGCAGTGAACTTCGGTCACCCCTCCACTTT.

The V call is TRBV9, the J call TRBJ1-2; D uncertain. The germline CDR1 and CDR2 sequences are SGDLS and YYNGEE. The CDR3 consists of 13 residues. V lost 5 bases and J lost 6, with 14 bases in between. The CDR3: CASSFGVEDGYTF. The CDR3 DNA reads as TGTGCCAGCAGTTTTGGGGTAGAGGATGGCTACACCTTC.

V usage is TRBV5-1 and J usage is TRBJ2-3; 8 bases are a match to TRBD2. V trimming: 2 bases; J trimming: 2 bases; junction bases outside the gene matches: 1. This CDR3 spans 14 amino acids. CDR1 is SGHRS, CDR2 YFSETQ, per germline. The CDR3 reads CASSFSGDTDTQYF. DNA of the CDR3: TGCGCCAGCAGCTTTAGCGGGGACACAGATACGCAGTATTTT.